This section outlines one T cell receptor (beta chain) sequence together with its context. These data belong to a study of blood T cell repertoires in COVID-19. Study-wide context: PBMCs, B-cell-depleted T cells, or T cells were the source of the cDNA or gDNA that made up the material.

Method: immunoSEQ multiplex PCR; TCRdb's copy keeps in-frame clones and lacks some. Altogether under 350,000 clones are present, 89% being singletons, with the ten largest covering about 1.7%. The source is a woman aged 40-49 years who had recovered from COVID-19. Sequencing was carried out using PBMCs or T cells enriched from blood (not recorded which).

The CDR3 loop reads CASSRTRGLIGYTF. DNA of the CDR3: TGTGCCAGCAGCCGAACCAGGGGGCTTATCGGCTACACCTTC. The gene calls are TRBV3-1 (or the pseudogene TRBV3-2) and TRBJ1-2, with 8 bases matching TRBD1. The CDR3 sequence is 14 residues long. Per germline, CDR1 LGHDT and CDR2 YNNKEL (reference sequence). V was clipped by 4 bases and J by 8 bases; unmatched bases: 9.